This T cell receptor beta chain is from a study of T-cell reconstitution after alpha-beta-depleted transplantation in children. For this clonotype: Its antigen remains unknown.

Between the trimmed V and J ends, which lost 1 base and 5 bases, there was a span of 8 bases. CDR1 and CDR2 (germline): SGHTA, FQGTGA. The CDR3 runs to 14 residues. The authors prepared the TCRbeta library with unique molecular identifiers. One entry per CDR3 protein, called by TCRdb with MiXCR from the PCR reads. The sample yields some 290,000 distinct CDR3 sequences, 23% seen once. The study's findings and limits: Certain patients had high TCRbeta diversity at day 60, and it came from recipient T cells and thymic progenitors that survived. Where alpha-beta T cells came from about two months after transplant was reportedly several hundred expanded graft clones.

This TCR was recovered from a male patient younger than 18 who had a stem cell transplant for acute lymphoblastic leukemia, so the T cells may come from the graft donor. The rearrangement links TRBV7-3 to TRBJ2-2; D gene uncertain. The sample consisted of PBMCs, mostly from graft donor cells, taken 180 days after TCRalphabeta/CD19-depleted stem cell transplant. The CDR3 sequence is CASSLIGQTGELFF. The CDR3 DNA sequence: TGTGCCAGCAGCTTAATAGGCCAAACCGGGGAGCTGTTTTTT. Looking up the rest from reference TRBV7-3 and TRBJ2-2 gives the full variable domain: GAGVSQTPSNKVTEKGKYVELRCDPISGHTALYWYRQSLGQGPEFLIYFQGTGAADDSGLPNDRFFAVRPEGSVSTLKIQRTERGDSAVYLCASSLIGQTGELFFGEGSRLTVL.